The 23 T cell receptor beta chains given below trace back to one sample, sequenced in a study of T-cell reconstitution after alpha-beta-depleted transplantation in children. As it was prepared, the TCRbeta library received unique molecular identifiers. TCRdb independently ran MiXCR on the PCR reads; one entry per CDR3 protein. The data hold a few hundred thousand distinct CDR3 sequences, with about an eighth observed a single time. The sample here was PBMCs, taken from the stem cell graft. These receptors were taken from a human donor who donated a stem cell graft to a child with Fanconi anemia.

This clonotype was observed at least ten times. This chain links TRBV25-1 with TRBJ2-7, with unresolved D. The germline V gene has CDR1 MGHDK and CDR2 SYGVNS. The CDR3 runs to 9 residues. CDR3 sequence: CASSLHLNV. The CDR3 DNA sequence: TGTGCCAGCAGTCTGCATTTGAACGTC.

The CDR3 nucleotides read TGTGCCAGCAGTTTAGTGGCTAACTATGGCTACACCTTC. It yields the protein CASSLVANYGYTF. The chain links TRBV12-3 or TRBV12-4 to TRBJ1-2; the D is unclear. This CDR3 is built from 13 residues. The V and J ends lost 1 base and 0 bases respectively, with 3 bases between them.

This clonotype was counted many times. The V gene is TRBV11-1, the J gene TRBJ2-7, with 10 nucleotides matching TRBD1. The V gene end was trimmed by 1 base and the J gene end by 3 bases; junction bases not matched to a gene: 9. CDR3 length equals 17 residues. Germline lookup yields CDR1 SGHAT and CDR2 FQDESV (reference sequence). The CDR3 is CASSLGWGQGFVYEQYF. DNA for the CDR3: TGTGCCAGCAGCTTAGGCTGGGGACAGGGGTTCGTCTACGAGCAGTACTTC. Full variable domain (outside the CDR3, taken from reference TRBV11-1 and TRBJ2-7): EAEVAQSPRYKITEKSQAVAFWCDPISGHATLYWYRQILGQGPELLVQFQDESVVDDSQLPKDRFSAERLKGVDSTLKIQPAELGDSAMYLCASSLGWGQGFVYEQYFGPGTRLTVT.

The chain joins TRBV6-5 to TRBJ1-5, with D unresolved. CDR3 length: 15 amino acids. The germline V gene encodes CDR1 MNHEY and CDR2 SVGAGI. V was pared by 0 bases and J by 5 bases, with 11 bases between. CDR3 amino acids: CASSYSMGGDQPQHF. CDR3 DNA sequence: TGTGCCAGCAGTTACTCGATGGGCGGGGATCAGCCCCAGCATTTT.

CDR3 amino acids: CATSRDFRWDTQYF. In DNA, the CDR3 is TGTGCCACCAGCAGAGATTTCCGTTGGGATACGCAGTATTTT. The chain joins TRBV15 to TRBJ2-3; D call uncertain. The CDR3 runs to 14 residues. CDR1 is LNHNV and CDR2 is YYDKDF in the germline V gene (reference sequence). Trimming shortened V by 0 bases and J by 6 bases, and 10 bases separated the two germline ends.

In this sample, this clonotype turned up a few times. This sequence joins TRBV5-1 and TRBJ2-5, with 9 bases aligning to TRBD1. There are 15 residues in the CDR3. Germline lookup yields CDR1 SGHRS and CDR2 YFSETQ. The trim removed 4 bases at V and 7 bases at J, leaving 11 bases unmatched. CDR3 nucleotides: TGCGCCAGCAGCCCAGTGCCGGGACAGGGAACGACCCAGTACTTC. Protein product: CASSPVPGQGTTQYF.

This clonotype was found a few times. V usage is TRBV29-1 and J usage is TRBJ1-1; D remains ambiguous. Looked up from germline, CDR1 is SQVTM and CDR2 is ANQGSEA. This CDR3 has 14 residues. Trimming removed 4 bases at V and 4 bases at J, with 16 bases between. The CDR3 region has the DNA TGCAGCGTTGGTCCAGGAGGGTGGAGCACTGAAGCTTTCTTT. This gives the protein CSVGPGGWSTEAFF.

CDR3 amino acids: CASSLEWEKLFF. The CDR3 coding sequence is TGCGCCAGCAGCTTAGAATGGGAAAAACTGTTTTTT. V gene TRBV5-1 combines with J gene TRBJ1-4, with D uncertain. V was cut by 2 bases and J by 8 bases, with 7 bases left in between. Germline values: CDR1 SGHRS, CDR2 YFSETQ. This CDR3 region has 12 residues.

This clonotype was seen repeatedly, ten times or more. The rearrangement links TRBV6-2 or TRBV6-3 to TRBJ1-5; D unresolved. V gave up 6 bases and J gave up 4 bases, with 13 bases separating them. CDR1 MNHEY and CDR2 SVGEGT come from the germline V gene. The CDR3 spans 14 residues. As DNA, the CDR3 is TGTGCCAGCAGAGGAGACGCCATTAATCAGCCCCAGCATTTT. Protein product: CASRGDAINQPQHF.

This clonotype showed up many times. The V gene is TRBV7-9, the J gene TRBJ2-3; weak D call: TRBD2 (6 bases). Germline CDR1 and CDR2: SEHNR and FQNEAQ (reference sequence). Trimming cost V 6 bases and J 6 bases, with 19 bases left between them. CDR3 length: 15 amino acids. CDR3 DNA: TGTGCCAGCAGTCAAGCGGCAGGGAGGTCGGATACGCAGTATTTT. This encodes CASSQAAGRSDTQYF.

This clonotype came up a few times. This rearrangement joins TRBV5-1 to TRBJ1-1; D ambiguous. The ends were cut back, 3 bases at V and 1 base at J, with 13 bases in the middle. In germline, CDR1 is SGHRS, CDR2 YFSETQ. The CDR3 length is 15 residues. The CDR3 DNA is TGCGCCAGCAGCTCGGGAGCTCGGGCGAACACTGAAGCTTTCTTT. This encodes CASSSGARANTEAFF.

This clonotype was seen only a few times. The DNA of the CDR3 is TGCAGCGTTGCGGGTCTCCCGGAAGGCTACACCTTC. It yields the protein CSVAGLPEGYTF. The chain is built from TRBV29-1 and TRBJ1-2; no reliable D call. Trimming cost V 4 bases and J 8 bases, with 14 bases left between them. From germline, CDR1 is SQVTM and CDR2 ANQGSEA. The CDR3 sequence is 12 residues long.

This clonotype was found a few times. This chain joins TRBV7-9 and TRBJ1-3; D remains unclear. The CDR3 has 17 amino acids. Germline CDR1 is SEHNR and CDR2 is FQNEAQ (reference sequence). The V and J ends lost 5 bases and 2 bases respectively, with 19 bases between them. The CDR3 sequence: CASSPDGPGGPGNTIYF. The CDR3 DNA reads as TGTGCCAGCAGCCCGGACGGACCCGGAGGGCCTGGAAACACCATATATTTT.

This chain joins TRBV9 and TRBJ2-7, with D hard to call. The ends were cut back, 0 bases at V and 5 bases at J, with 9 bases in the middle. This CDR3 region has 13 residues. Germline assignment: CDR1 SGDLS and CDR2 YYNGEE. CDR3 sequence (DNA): TGTGCCAGCAGCGTAGCTAATCAGGACGAGCAGTACTTC. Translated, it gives CASSVANQDEQYF. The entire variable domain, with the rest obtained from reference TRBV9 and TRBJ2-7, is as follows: DSGVTQTPKHLITATGQRVTLRCSPRSGDLSVYWYQQSLDQGLQFLIQYYNGEERAKGNILERFSAQQFPDLHSELNLSSLELGDSALYFCASSVANQDEQYFGPGTRLTVT.

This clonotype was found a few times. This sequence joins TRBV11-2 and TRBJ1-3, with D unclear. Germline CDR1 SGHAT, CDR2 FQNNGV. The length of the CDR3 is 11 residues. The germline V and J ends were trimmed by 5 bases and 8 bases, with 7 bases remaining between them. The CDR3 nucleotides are TGTGCCAGCAGCCCCCTAGACACCATATATTTT. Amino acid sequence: CASSPLDTIYF.

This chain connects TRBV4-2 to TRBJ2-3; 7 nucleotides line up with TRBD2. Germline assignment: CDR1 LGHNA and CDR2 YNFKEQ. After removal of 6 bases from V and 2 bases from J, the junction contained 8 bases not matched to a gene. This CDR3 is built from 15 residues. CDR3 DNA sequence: TGTGCCAGCAGGTCCACCCGGGACTACACAGATACGCAGTATTTT. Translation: CASRSTRDYTDTQYF.

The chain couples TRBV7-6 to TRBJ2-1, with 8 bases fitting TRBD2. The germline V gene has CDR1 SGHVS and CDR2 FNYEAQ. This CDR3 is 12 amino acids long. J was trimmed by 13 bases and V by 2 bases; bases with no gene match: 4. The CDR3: CASSLTRGGQFF. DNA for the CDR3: TGTGCCAGCAGCTTAACTCGGGGGGGCCAGTTCTTC.

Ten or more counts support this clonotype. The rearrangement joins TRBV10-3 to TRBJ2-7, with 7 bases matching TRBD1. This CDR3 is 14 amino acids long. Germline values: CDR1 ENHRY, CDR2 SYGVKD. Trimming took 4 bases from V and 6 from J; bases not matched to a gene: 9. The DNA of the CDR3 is TGTGCCATCAGTGCGACAGGGAAGGATGGCGAGCAGTACTTC. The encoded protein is CAISATGKDGEQYF.

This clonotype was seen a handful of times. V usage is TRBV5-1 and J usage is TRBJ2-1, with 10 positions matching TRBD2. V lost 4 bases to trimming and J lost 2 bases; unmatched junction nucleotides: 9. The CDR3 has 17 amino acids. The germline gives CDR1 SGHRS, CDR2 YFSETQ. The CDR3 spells CASSKGTSVRTYNEQFF. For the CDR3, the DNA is TGCGCCAGCAGCAAAGGGACTAGCGTCAGAACCTACAATGAGCAGTTCTTC.

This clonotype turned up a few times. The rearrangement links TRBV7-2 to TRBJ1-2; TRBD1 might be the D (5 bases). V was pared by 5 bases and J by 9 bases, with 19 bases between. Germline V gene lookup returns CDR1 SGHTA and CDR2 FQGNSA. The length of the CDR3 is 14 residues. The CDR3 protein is CASSPRGTGSSYTF. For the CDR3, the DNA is TGTGCCAGCAGCCCCCGCGGGACCGGAAGTAGCTACACCTTC.

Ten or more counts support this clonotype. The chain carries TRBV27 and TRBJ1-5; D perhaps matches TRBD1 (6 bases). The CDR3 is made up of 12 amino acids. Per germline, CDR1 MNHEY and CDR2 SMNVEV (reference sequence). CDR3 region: CVGRGPGQPQHF. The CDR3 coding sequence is TGTGTCGGGCGGGGGCCGGGTCAGCCCCAGCATTTT.

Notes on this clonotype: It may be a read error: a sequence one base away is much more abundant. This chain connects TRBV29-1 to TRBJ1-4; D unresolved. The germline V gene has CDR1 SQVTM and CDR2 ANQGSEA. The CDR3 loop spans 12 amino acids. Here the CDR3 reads CGVRKTNEKLFF. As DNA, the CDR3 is TGCGGCGTCCGTAAAACTAATGAAAAACTGTTTTTT.

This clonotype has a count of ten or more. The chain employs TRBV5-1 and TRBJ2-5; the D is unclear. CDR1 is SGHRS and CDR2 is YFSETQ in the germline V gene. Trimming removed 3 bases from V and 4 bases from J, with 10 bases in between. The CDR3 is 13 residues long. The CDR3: CASSSQTVETQYF. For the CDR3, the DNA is TGCGCCAGCAGCTCACAAACTGTAGAGACCCAGTACTTC.